These T cell receptor beta chains were read from a single sample in a study of T-cell memory formation after mild COVID-19. TCRdb independently ran MiXCR on the 5' RACE reads; one entry per CDR3 protein. This sample has around 370,000 distinct CDR3 sequences, with under 25% found just once. Input material: PBMCs or a T cell subset sorted from them (not recorded which). Receptors originate from an adult woman who had mild COVID-19 (a few samples of this study predate the infection). Cell type and time point are not known. The CDR3 runs from the conserved cysteine through the conserved F or W. Clone size is shown for a subset of rows, as once, few, many or a class of expanded clone.

CDR3: CASSSSSKLSGDTQYF
J: TRBJ2-3
V: TRBV5-1
size: -

CDR3: CASSPEVGLAGGTQYF
J: TRBJ2-3
V: TRBV4-1
size: few

CDR3: CASSLGGISYEQYF
J: TRBJ2-7
V: TRBV27
size: few

CDR3: CASSLFAGLVGNEQFF
J: TRBJ2-1
V: TRBV27
size: -

CDR3: CASSTTGQLRYGYTF
J: TRBJ1-2
V: TRBV12-3/TRBV12-4
size: -

CDR3: CASSYSGISFNSPLHF
J: TRBJ1-6
V: TRBV6-5
size: -

CDR3: CATSRDGGDEQFF
J: TRBJ2-1
V: TRBV15
size: many

CDR3: CASSFHTGNTEAFF
J: TRBJ1-1
V: TRBV7-9
size: -

CDR3: CASSLMGVNTEAFF
J: TRBJ1-1
V: TRBV13
size: few

CDR3: CASSSGPGITDTQYF
J: TRBJ2-3
V: TRBV5-6
size: many

CDR3: CASGLEQDTQYF
J: TRBJ2-3
V: TRBV13
size: few

CDR3: CASSSRQSGGSTDTQYF
J: TRBJ2-3
V: TRBV5-1
size: -

CDR3: CASSVVGYGEQYF
J: TRBJ2-7
V: TRBV9
size: few

CDR3: CASSLVGLAVNTGELFF
J: TRBJ2-2
V: TRBV5-1
size: -

CDR3: CASSSPDRGRYGYTF
J: TRBJ1-2
V: TRBV5-1
size: few

CDR3: CASRRGAHYGYTF
J: TRBJ1-2
V: TRBV6-5
size: -

CDR3: CASRITGRGSYEQYF
J: TRBJ2-7
V: TRBV27
size: -

CDR3: CASSQGITGSTEAFF
J: TRBJ1-1
V: TRBV3-1
size: -

CDR3: CASSSGGNGGRGDEQYF
J: TRBJ2-7
V: TRBV12-3/TRBV12-4
size: -

CDR3: CAWSEQVHTEQFF
J: TRBJ2-1
V: TRBV30
size: -

CDR3: CASSLVTIYGYTF
J: TRBJ1-2
V: TRBV7-9
size: once